This T cell receptor beta chain is from a study of CD8 T cells in ankylosing spondylitis (dated by TCRdb to 2017 to 2019). With respect to the entire study: The study profiled T cell receptor beta repertoires in healthy donors and ankylosing spondylitis patients to find disease-linked TCR variants. The whole study cohort included about a hundred healthy donors and 25 ankylosing spondylitis patients. Peripheral blood was sampled, and synovial fluid was also collected from ankylosing spondylitis patients.

This clonotype was detected a few times. The antigen this receptor binds is unknown. No qualities accompany the bases; no much larger clone lies one base away. Sequencing was performed on an Illumina HiSeq 2500. Quantitative 5'-RACE with molecular barcodes was used to prepare TCR beta libraries. On the study's bioinformatics: Disease-linked TCR variants were identified with a new computational method built on a probabilistic model of VDJ rearrangement. Starting from the raw public reads, TCRdb applied fastp trimming at Q25, assembled clones with MiXCR and retained in-frame beta chains. A single entry per CDR3 protein holds the most common genes and DNA from its merged rows. TCRdb, rather than the study authors, made the V and J calls. In this sample the table shows roughly 350,000 distinct CDR3 sequences, around 8% of which occur a single time. The biggest ten clones account for 13% to 15% of the sample.

Here is what the overall study found, with its caveats: The disease-linked clones showed a CD8+ phenotype and occurred at relatively low frequencies in peripheral blood. A TCR beta motif of several highly homologous amino acid variants appeared characteristic of blood from ankylosing spondylitis patients. Significant enrichment of the disease-linked clones was reported in matched synovial fluid samples from ankylosing spondylitis patients. Some motif variants had previously been reported in the synovial fluid and blood of reactive arthritis patients, which suggests shared mechanisms of disease initiation.

There are 14 amino acids in the CDR3, from cysteine to phenylalanine inclusive. This entry keeps only the CDR3 DNA: 42 bases, framed from base 1. Per the germline V gene (reference sequence), DFQATT is the CDR1 and SNEGSKA is the CDR2. At the junction V is shortened by 3 bases and J by 2 bases, with 11 bases in between. This TCR was sampled from a male donor with ankylosing spondylitis. The chain was built from TRBV20-1 and TRBJ1-3; the D segment cannot be called with confidence. Input material: blood, either unsorted or a sorted T cell fraction (not recorded which). CDR3 loop: CSASRGSPGNTIYF. DNA sequence: TGCAGTGCTAGCCGTGGCAGCCCTGGAAACACCATATATTTT.